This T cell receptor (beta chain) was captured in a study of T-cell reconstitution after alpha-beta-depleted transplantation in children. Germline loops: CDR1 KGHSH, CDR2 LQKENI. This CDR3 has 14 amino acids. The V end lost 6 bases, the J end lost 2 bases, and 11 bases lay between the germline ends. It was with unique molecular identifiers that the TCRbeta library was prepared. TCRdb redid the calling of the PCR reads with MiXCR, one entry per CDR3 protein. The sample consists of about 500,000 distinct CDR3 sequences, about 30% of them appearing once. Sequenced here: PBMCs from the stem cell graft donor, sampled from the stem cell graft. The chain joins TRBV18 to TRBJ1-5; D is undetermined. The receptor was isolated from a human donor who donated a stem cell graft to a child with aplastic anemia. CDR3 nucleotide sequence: TGTGCCAGCTCCCCCCAGGCAGGCAATCAGCCCCAGCATTTT. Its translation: CASSPQAGNQPQHF.